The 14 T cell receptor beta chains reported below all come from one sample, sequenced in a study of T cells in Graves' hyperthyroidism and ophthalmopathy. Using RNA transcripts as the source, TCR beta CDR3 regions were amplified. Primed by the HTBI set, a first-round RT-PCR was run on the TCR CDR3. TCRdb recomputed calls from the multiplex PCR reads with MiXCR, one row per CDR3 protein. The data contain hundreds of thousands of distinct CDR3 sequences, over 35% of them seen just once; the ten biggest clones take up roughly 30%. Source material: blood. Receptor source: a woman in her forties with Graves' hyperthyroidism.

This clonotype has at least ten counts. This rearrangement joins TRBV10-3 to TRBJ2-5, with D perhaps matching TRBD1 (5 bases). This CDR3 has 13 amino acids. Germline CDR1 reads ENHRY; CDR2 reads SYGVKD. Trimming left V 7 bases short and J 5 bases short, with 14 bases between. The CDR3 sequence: CAINPGNRETQYF. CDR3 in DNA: TGTGCCATCAATCCAGGGAATAGGGAGACCCAGTACTTC.

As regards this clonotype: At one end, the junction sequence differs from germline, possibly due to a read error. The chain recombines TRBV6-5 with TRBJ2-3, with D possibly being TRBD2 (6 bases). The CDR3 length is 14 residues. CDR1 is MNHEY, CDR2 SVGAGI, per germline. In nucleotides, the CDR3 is TGTGCCATCAGTGATTGGGGGGACACAGATACGCAGTATTTT. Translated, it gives CAISDWGDTDTQYF.

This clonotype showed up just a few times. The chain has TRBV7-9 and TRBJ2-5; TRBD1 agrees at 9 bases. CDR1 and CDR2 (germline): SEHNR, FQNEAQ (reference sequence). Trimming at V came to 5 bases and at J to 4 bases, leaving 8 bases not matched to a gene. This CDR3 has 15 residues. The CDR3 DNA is TGTGCCAGCAGCCCGCTACAGGGGGCCCTAGAGACCCAGTACTTC. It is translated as CASSPLQGALETQYF. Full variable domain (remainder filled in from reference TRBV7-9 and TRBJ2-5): DTGVSQNPRHKITKRGQNVTFRCDPISEHNRLYWYRQTLGQGPEFLTYFQNEAQLEKSRLLSDRFSAERPKGSFSTLEIQRTEQGDSAMYLCASSPLQGALETQYFGPGTRLLVL.

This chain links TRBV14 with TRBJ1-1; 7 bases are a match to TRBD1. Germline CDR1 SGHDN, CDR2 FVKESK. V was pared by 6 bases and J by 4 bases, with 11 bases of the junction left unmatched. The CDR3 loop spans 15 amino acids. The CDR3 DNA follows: TGTGCCAGCAGTTACAACAGGGGAGGGATCACTGAAGCTTTCTTT. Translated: CASSYNRGGITEAFF.

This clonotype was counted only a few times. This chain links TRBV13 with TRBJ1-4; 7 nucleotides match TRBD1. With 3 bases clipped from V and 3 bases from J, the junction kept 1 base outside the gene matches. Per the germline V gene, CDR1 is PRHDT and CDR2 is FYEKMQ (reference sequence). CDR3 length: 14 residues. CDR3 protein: CASSLQGANEKLFF. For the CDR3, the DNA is TGTGCCAGCAGCTTGCAGGGGGCTAATGAAAAACTGTTTTTT.

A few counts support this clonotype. The CDR3: CASSEIGTF. CDR3 DNA: TGTGCCAGCAGTGAAATCGGCACCTTC. The chain couples TRBV2 to TRBJ1-2; no reliable D call. Deletions cut 2 bases from V and 13 bases from J, with 5 bases between. CDR3 length: 9 residues. Germline-derived CDR1 and CDR2 are SNHLY and FYNNEI. The complete variable domain, with remaining parts taken from reference TRBV2 and TRBJ1-2, reads EPEVTQTPSHQVTQMGQEVILRCVPISNHLYFYWYRQILGQKVEFLVSFYNNEISEKSEIFDDQFSVERPDGSNFTLKIRSTKLEDSAMYFCASSEIGTFGSGTRLTVV.

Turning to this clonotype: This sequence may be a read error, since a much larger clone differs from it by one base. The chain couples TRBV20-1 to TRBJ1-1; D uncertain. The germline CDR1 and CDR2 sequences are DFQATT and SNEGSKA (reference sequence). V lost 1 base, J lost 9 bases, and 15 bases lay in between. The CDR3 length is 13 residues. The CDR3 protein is CSARVENGEKAFF. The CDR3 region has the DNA TGCAGTGCTAGAGTGGAGAACGGGGAGAAAGCTTTCTTT.

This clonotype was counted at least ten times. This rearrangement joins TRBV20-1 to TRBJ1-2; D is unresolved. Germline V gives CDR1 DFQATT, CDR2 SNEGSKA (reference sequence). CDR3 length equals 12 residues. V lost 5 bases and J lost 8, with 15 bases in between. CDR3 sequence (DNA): TGCAGTGCTGCCCGGGAGTTAAAGGGCTACACCTTC. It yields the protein CSAARELKGYTF.

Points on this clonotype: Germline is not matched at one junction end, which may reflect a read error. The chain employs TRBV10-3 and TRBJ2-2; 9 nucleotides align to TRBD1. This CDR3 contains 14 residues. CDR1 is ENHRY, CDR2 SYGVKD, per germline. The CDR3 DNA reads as TGTGCCATCAGTGACATCAGACAGGGGGGACGCATGGCTTTT. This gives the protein CAISDIRQGGRMAF.

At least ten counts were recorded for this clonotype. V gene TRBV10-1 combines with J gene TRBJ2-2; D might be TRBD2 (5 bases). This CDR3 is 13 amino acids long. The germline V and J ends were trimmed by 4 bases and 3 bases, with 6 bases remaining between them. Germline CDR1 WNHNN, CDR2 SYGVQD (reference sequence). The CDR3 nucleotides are TGCGCCAGCAGTGGGGAGCACACCGGGGAGCTGTTTTTT. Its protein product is CASSGEHTGELFF.

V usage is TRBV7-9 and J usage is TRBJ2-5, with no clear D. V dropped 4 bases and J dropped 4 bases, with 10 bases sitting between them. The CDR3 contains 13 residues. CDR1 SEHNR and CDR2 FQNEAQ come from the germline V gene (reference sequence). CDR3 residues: CASSSPQTETQYF. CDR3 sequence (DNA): TGTGCCAGCAGCTCACCACAGACAGAGACCCAGTACTTC.

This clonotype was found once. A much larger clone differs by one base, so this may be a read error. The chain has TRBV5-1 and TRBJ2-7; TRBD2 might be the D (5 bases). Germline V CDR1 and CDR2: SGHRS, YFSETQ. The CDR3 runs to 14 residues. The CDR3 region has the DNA TGTGCCAACATTCCGCCACCTAGCACCTACGAGCAGTACTTC. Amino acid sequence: CANIPPPSTYEQYF. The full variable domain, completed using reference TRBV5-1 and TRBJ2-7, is KAGVTQTPRYLIKTRGQQVTLSCSPISGHRSVSWYQQTPGQGLQFLFEYFSETQRNKGNFPGRFSGRQFSNSRSEMNVSTLELGDSALYLCANIPPPSTYEQYFGPGTRLTVT.

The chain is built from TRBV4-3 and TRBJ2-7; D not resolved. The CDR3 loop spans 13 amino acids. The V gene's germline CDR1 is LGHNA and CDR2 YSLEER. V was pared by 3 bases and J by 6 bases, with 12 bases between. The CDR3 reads CASSQGIWGEQYF. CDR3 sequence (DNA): TGCGCCAGCAGCCAGGGGATCTGGGGCGAGCAGTACTTC.

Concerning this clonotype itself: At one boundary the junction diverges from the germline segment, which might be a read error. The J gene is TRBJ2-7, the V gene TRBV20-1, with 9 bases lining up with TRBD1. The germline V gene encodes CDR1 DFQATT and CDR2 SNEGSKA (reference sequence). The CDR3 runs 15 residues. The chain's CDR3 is CSARGPGTGSYERYF. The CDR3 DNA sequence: TGCAGTGCTAGAGGCCCCGGGACAGGGTCCTACGAGCGGTACTTC.